This TCR beta chain was recovered during a study of human T cells and chemical hapten exposure. Overall study: Recorded diagnoses among the mostly female patients were alopecia areata, totalis or universalis.

Time point indicated: pre-sensitization, week 0. The sample's treatment: therapeutic diphenylcyclopropenone sensitization with weekly scalp DPC. From the RACE reads, TCRdb called clonotypes with MiXCR, one entry per CDR3 protein. Of 60,000 to 80,000 distinct CDR3 sequences in the sample, around 7% were seen once. There are 17 residues in the CDR3. Germline assignment: CDR1 SGHTA and CDR2 FQGTGA. J was trimmed by 5 bases and V by 2 bases; bases with no gene match: 7. This clonotype was picked up many times. The chain recombines TRBV7-3 with TRBJ1-6; TRBD1 matches 9 bases. Sequenced here: whole blood, sampled in connection with sensitization to the hapten diphenylcyclopropenone (DPC). The sequence was obtained from a young woman with alopecia areata. Some clones in this sample may be carry-over from other donors' samples. The CDR3 here is CASSLGTGFSDNSPLHF. The CDR3 bases are TGTGCCAGCAGCTTAGGGACAGGGTTTTCGGATAATTCACCCCTCCACTTT.